Below, 31 T cell receptor beta chains from the same sample are listed, as sequenced in a study of CD4 T cells in relation to SARS-CoV-2 and coronaviruses. Before the COVID-19 pandemic, during about 2010-2018, CD4+ T cells were taken from unexposed donors. Data came from immunoSEQ multiplex PCR; TCRdb stores just in-frame clones and leaves some out. The sample includes 65,000 or so clones, approximately 87% seen only once; the top ten take 1.5% to 2%. Sequencing used memory CD4+ T cells from PBMCs. The source of these receptors is a human donor in good health.

This clone was detected only once. The chain is built from TRBV20-1 and TRBJ1-1; no firm D call. From germline, CDR1 is DFQATT and CDR2 SNEGSKA (reference sequence). The CDR3 is made up of 11 amino acids. V gave up 6 bases and J gave up 9 bases, with 14 bases separating them. The CDR3 here is CSANLKGQAFF. The DNA for the CDR3 is TGCAGTGCAAATCTTAAGGGTCAAGCTTTCTTT.

The chain employs TRBV5-5 and TRBJ1-4; D gene ambiguous. Germline V gene data show CDR1 as SGHKS and CDR2 as YYEKEE (reference sequence). The length of the CDR3 is 11 residues. With 1 base removed from V and 5 bases from J, the gap between germline ends came to 0 bases. The CDR3 here is CASSLNEKLFF. DNA for the CDR3: TGTGCCAGCAGCTTGAATGAAAAACTGTTTTTT.

The CDR3 spells CASSLEVASDTQYF. The CDR3 DNA reads TGTGCCAGCAGCTTGGAAGTAGCATCAGATACGCAGTATTTT. The chain combines TRBV5-4 with TRBJ2-3; D is ambiguous. Germline loops: CDR1 SGHNT, CDR2 YYREEE (reference sequence). With 0 bases removed from V and 4 bases from J, the gap between germline ends came to 9 bases. CDR3 length: 14 amino acids. The full variable domain, completed using reference TRBV5-4 and TRBJ2-3, is ETGVTQSPTHLIKTRGQQVTLRCSSQSGHNTVSWYQQALGQGPQFIFQYYREEENGRGNFPPRFSGLQFPNYSSELNVNALELDDSALYLCASSLEVASDTQYFGPGTRLTVL.

The chain links TRBV4-2 to TRBJ1-1, with D possibly matching TRBD1 (6 bases). The CDR3 contains 14 residues. The V gene's germline CDR1 is LGHNA and CDR2 YNFKEQ. With 3 bases removed from V and 4 bases from J, the gap between germline ends came to 12 bases. This chain's CDR3 is CASSQGGQGTEAFF. CDR3 nucleotide sequence: TGTGCCAGCAGCCAGGGGGGGCAAGGCACTGAAGCTTTCTTT.

A word on this clone: Other DNA sequences in this specimen translate into the identical CDR3. The chain has TRBV18 and TRBJ2-7; 10 nucleotides agree with TRBD1. The CDR3 extends over 14 amino acids. J lost 2 bases, V lost 3 bases, and 1 base had no gene match. Germline values: CDR1 KGHSH, CDR2 LQKENI. The DNA of the CDR3 is TGTGCCAGCTCACCCGGACAGGGGGCCTACGAGCAGTACTTC. Amino acids: CASSPGQGAYEQYF.

The V gene is TRBV5-4, the J gene TRBJ1-1; TRBD1 agrees at 8 bases. The length of the CDR3 is 16 residues. Unmatched junction bases numbered 9, after V lost 1 base and J lost 4 bases. Per germline, CDR1 SGHNT and CDR2 YYREEE (reference sequence). This CDR3 reads CASSLRPTGETTEAFF. DNA for the CDR3: TGTGCCAGCAGCTTGCGCCCGACAGGGGAGACCACTGAAGCTTTCTTT.

The V gene is TRBV5-4, the J gene TRBJ1-3; a weak D match, TRBD1 (5 bases). Per germline, CDR1 SGHNT and CDR2 YYREEE (reference sequence). The CDR3 spans 13 residues. The germline V and J ends were trimmed by 0 bases and 7 bases, with 8 bases remaining between them. As DNA, the CDR3 is TGTGCCAGCAGCTTGGGGGGCGAGAACACCATATATTTT. This codes for CASSLGGENTIYF. Supplemented by reference TRBV5-4 and TRBJ1-3, the full variable domain reads ETGVTQSPTHLIKTRGQQVTLRCSSQSGHNTVSWYQQALGQGPQFIFQYYREEENGRGNFPPRFSGLQFPNYSSELNVNALELDDSALYLCASSLGGENTIYFGEGSWLTVV.

For the CDR3, the DNA is TGTGCCAGCAGCCGTGACCCCGACGGGAATTCACCCCTCCACTTT. Its protein is CASSRDPDGNSPLHF. The chain uses TRBV5-4 and TRBJ1-6; D is unclear. CDR1 SGHNT and CDR2 YYREEE come from the germline V gene (reference sequence). V was trimmed by 4 bases and J by 7 bases, leaving 15 bases between them. There are 15 residues in the CDR3.

A few counts support this clone. The gene calls are TRBV5-4 and TRBJ1-5; 7 bases are a match to TRBD1. The germline V gene encodes CDR1 SGHNT and CDR2 YYREEE (reference sequence). This CDR3 comprises 13 residues. Trimming took 4 bases from V and 4 from J; bases not matched to a gene: 2. The CDR3 bases are TGTGCCAGCAGCCCGGACAGGAATCAGCCCCAGCATTTT. Protein product: CASSPDRNQPQHF.

As to this clone: Other DNA sequences in the sample encode the same CDR3. The chain recombines TRBV28 with TRBJ2-2; 8 nucleotides match TRBD1. Trimming removed 5 bases from V and 5 bases from J; junction bases left unmatched: 4. The V gene's germline CDR1 is MDHEN and CDR2 SYDVKM. CDR3 size: 14 residues. The CDR3 bases are TGTGCCAGCAGTGGACAGGGAAGGACCGGGGAGCTGTTTTTT. This sequence encodes CASSGQGRTGELFF.

The chain joins TRBV4-3 to TRBJ2-7, with TRBD2 identical over 12 bases. Unmatched junction bases numbered 16, after V lost 2 bases and J lost 5 bases. The CDR3 sequence is 19 residues long. CDR1 and CDR2 (germline): LGHNA, YSLEER. CDR3 residues: CASSQSKLAGGFGCNEQYF. CDR3 coding DNA: TGCGCCAGCAGCCAATCTAAACTAGCGGGGGGTTTTGGCTGCAACGAGCAGTACTTC.

This chain joins TRBV28 and TRBJ2-7; D is perhaps TRBD2 (7 bases). The CDR3 has 13 amino acids. V lost 9 bases, J lost 0 bases, and 12 bases lay in between. In germline, CDR1 is MDHEN, CDR2 SYDVKM. This CDR3 is CASRGGDSYEQYF. The CDR3 bases are TGTGCCAGTAGGGGGGGCGACTCCTACGAGCAGTACTTC.

This chain uses TRBV21-1 with TRBJ2-2; the table calls TRBD2, which could not be checked here. TRBV21-1 is deemed a pseudogene. The length of the CDR3 is 18 residues. The CDR3 DNA is TGTGCCAGCACCAGCCTTGAGGTGTCGGTTCCGAGCACCGGGGAGCTGTTTTTT. This codes for CASTSLEVSVPSTGELFF.

The chain employs TRBV5-1 and TRBJ1-2, with D possibly matching TRBD1 (5 bases). CDR1 and CDR2 from the germline V gene are SGHRS and YFSETQ. The CDR3 has 17 amino acids. Trimming pared 6 bases from V and 1 base from J, leaving 22 bases between. Here the CDR3 DNA reads TGCGCCAGCACCCCAGGCAGGGAAGCTACAAATAACTATGGCTACACCTTC. This sequence encodes CASTPGREATNNYGYTF.

A single count supports this clone. CDR3 nucleotide sequence: TGTGCCAGCAGCTTAGCGGCTCGGGGGGACTATGGCTACACCTTC. Protein product: CASSLAARGDYGYTF. V and J are TRBV11-1 and TRBJ1-2; D possibly corresponds to TRBD1 (5 bases). The CDR3 contains 15 residues. Per germline, CDR1 SGHAT and CDR2 FQDESV (reference sequence). V was trimmed by 0 bases and J by 3 bases, leaving 11 bases between them.

V and J are TRBV7-9 and TRBJ1-1, with D perhaps matching TRBD1 (5 bases). Trimming took 4 bases from V and 6 from J, leaving 12 bases between them. The CDR3 is 13 residues long. CDR1 and CDR2 (germline): SEHNR, FQNEAQ (reference sequence). CDR3 in amino acids: CASSSYQGPEAFF. The CDR3 coding sequence is TGTGCCAGCAGCTCGTACCAGGGACCTGAAGCTTTCTTT.

The genes are TRBV3-1 (or the pseudogene TRBV3-2) and TRBJ1-4, with D possibly TRBD1 on 5 matching bases. The CDR3 sequence is 14 residues long. With 7 bases removed from V and 6 bases from J, the gap between germline ends came to 15 bases. Germline CDR1 reads LGHDT; CDR2 reads YNNKEL (reference sequence). CDR3 in DNA: TGTGCCAGCAATTCTCGGGGCCTCGATGAAAAACTGTTTTTT. Its protein is CASNSRGLDEKLFF.

This chain connects TRBV30 to TRBJ2-7; weak D call: TRBD2 (5 bases). CDR1 and CDR2 from the germline V gene are GTSNPN and SVGIG (reference sequence). V dropped 2 bases and J dropped 0 bases, with 14 bases sitting between them. The length of the CDR3 is 15 residues. CDR3 amino acids: CAWSRSGGFSYEQYF. The CDR3 DNA follows: TGTGCCTGGAGTAGGAGCGGTGGCTTCTCCTACGAGCAGTACTTC.

The chain joins TRBV5-1 to TRBJ2-1; TRBD1 is a possible D gene (7 bases). CDR3 length equals 15 residues. Germline lookup yields CDR1 SGHRS and CDR2 YFSETQ. Deletions cut 4 bases from V and 5 bases from J, with 16 bases between. The CDR3 DNA follows: TGCGCCAGCAGCAGCGGAGGGGGCGCCCACAATGAGCAGTTCTTC. Protein sequence: CASSSGGGAHNEQFF.

The chain has TRBV6-6 and TRBJ1-1; D remains unclear. The CDR3 sequence is 14 residues long. CDR1 and CDR2 (germline): MNHNY, SVGAGI (reference sequence). Between the trimmed V and J ends, which lost 6 bases and 0 bases, there was a span of 11 bases. DNA for the CDR3: TGTGCCAGCAGCACCAGGAGTATGAACACTGAAGCTTTCTTT. Translating it yields CASSTRSMNTEAFF.

CDR3 bases: TGTGCCAGCAGATGGACAGGGGGCTACGAGCAGTACTTC. Translated, it gives CASRWTGGYEQYF. This chain uses TRBV12-3 or TRBV12-4 with TRBJ2-7, with 10 positions matching TRBD1. After removal of 6 bases from V and 3 bases from J, the junction contained 2 bases not matched to a gene. This CDR3 has 13 residues.

This chain connects TRBV19 to TRBJ2-3; D is possibly TRBD2 (6 bases). CDR3 length equals 14 residues. CDR1 and CDR2 (germline): LNHDA, SQIVND (reference sequence). Trimming took off 9 bases at V and 1 base at J, with 14 bases between the two ends. In DNA, the CDR3 is TGTGCCAGCCGAGGGGCTAGCGGCACAGATACGCAGTATTTT. Encoded protein: CASRGASGTDTQYF.

A few counts support this clone. The CDR3: CASSRDRGAYEQYF. CDR3 nucleotides: TGTGCCAGCAGCAGGGACAGGGGTGCCTACGAGCAGTACTTC. The V call is TRBV7-2, the J call TRBJ2-7, with 10 nucleotides matching TRBD1. CDR1 SGHTA and CDR2 FQGNSA come from the germline V gene. The CDR3 totals 14 residues. J gave up 2 bases and V 5 bases, and 3 bases lay outside the gene matches.

The chain has TRBV10-3 and TRBJ2-7; tentatively, D is TRBD1 (7 bases). CDR3 length equals 12 residues. Trimming left V 5 bases short and J 5 bases short, with 10 bases between. Germline V gene lookup returns CDR1 ENHRY and CDR2 SYGVKD. The CDR3 is CAISIRGDEQYF. The CDR3 nucleotides read TGTGCCATCAGTATCAGGGGGGACGAGCAGTACTTC.

The chain uses TRBV7-6 and TRBJ1-6, with unresolved D. The ends were cut back, 1 base at V and 0 bases at J, with 7 bases in the middle. Germline CDR1 is SGHVS and CDR2 is FNYEAQ. This CDR3 spans 16 amino acids. CDR3 region: CASSLGSSSYNSPLHF. CDR3 bases: TGTGCCAGCAGCTTAGGGTCGAGCTCCTATAATTCACCCCTCCACTTT. The entire variable domain, with the rest obtained from reference TRBV7-6 and TRBJ1-6, is as follows: GAGVSQSPRYKVTKRGQDVALRCDPISGHVSLYWYRQALGQGPEFLTYFNYEAQQDKSGLPNDRFSAERPEGSISTLTIQRTEQRDSAMYRCASSLGSSSYNSPLHFGNGTRLTVT.

The rearrangement joins TRBV5-6 to TRBJ2-1, with 9 bases that match TRBD1. Germline lookup yields CDR1 SGHDT and CDR2 YYEEEE. CDR3 length: 15 amino acids. J lost 4 bases, V lost 2 bases, and 4 bases had no gene match. CDR3 protein: CASSLQGAGYNEQFF. CDR3 bases: TGTGCCAGCAGCTTACAGGGGGCGGGTTACAATGAGCAGTTCTTC.

V usage is TRBV3-1 (or the pseudogene TRBV3-2) and J usage is TRBJ2-3, with unresolved D. This CDR3 has 15 amino acids. Per the germline V gene, CDR1 is LGHDT and CDR2 is YNNKEL (reference sequence). V gave up 4 bases and J gave up 1 base, with 12 bases separating them. CDR3 bases: TGTGCCAGCAGCCCCCTTAGGGCTGGCACAGATACGCAGTATTTT. Translation gives CASSPLRAGTDTQYF.

The rearrangement joins TRBV28 to TRBJ2-3; possibly TRBD1 for D (6 bases). Looked up from germline, CDR1 is MDHEN and CDR2 is SYDVKM. The V and J ends lost 2 bases and 5 bases respectively, with 14 bases between them. There are 15 residues in the CDR3. CDR3 nucleotides: TGTGCCAGCAGTTTAGAGGGGGTGAGGGGAGATACGCAGTATTTT. This codes for CASSLEGVRGDTQYF.

The chain uses TRBV6-5 and TRBJ2-2, with TRBD1 matching over 10 bases. The CDR3 totals 14 residues. V dropped 5 bases and J dropped 5; count of bases not matched to a gene: 2. In germline, CDR1 is MNHEY, CDR2 SVGAGI. DNA of the CDR3: TGTGCCAGCAGTAGACAGGGGGCTACCGGGGAGCTGTTTTTT. This encodes CASSRQGATGELFF.

This rearrangement joins TRBV6-1 to TRBJ1-5; the D is unclear. This CDR3 is 14 amino acids long. Germline assignment: CDR1 MNHNS and CDR2 SASEGT. V gave up 1 base and J gave up 3 bases, with 7 bases separating them. The CDR3 reads CASSEDPSNQPQHF. The CDR3 DNA is TGTGCCAGCAGTGAAGATCCGTCCAATCAGCCCCAGCATTTT.

This chain's CDR3 is CATSVWAGSSGNTIYF. The CDR3 DNA is TGTGCCACCAGTGTCTGGGCAGGGAGCTCTGGAAACACCATATATTTT. The chain is built from TRBV24-1 and TRBJ1-3, with D possibly being TRBD1 (5 bases). The CDR3 totals 16 residues. Trimming left V 5 bases short and J 0 bases short, with 13 bases between. Germline V lookup: CDR1 KGHDR, CDR2 SFDVKD.